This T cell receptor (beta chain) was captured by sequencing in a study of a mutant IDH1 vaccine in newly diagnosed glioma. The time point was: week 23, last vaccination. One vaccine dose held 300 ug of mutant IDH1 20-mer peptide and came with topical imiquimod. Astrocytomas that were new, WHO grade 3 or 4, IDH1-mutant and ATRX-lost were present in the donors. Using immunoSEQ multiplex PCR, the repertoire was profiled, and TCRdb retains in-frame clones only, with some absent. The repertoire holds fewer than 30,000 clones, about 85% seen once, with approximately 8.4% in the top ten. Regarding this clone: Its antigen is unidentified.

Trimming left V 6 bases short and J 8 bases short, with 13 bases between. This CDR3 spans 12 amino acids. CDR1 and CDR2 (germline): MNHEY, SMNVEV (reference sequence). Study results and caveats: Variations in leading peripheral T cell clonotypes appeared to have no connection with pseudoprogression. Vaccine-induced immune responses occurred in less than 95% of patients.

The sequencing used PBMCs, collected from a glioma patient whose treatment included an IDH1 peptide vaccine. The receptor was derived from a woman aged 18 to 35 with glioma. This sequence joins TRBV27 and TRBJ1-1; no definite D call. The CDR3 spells CASRPDGAEAFF. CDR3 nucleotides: TGTGCCAGCAGACCGGACGGTGCGGAAGCTTTCTTT.